One and the same sample provided the 10 T cell receptor beta chains below, sequenced in a study of cytomegalovirus exposure and HLA in healthy donors. PCR employed 60 Vbeta and 13 Jbeta primers. This table comes from immunoSEQ multiplex PCR, and its TCRdb copy is limited to in-frame clones, with some not included. The sample carries around 130,000 clones, roughly 77% recorded once. The sample consisted of PBMCs. These TCRs come from a man younger than 40 in good health and CMV-seronegative.

The chain has TRBV19 and TRBJ2-3, with 9 bases lining up with TRBD2. The CDR3 contains 16 residues. The V segment lost 5 bases and the J segment 2 bases; nucleotides outside the gene matches: 8. The germline V gene encodes CDR1 LNHDA and CDR2 SQIVND (reference sequence). The CDR3 DNA follows: TGTGCCAGTAGTCCACTTAGCGGGAGTTACACAGATACGCAGTATTTT. It specifies CASSPLSGSYTDTQYF.

The chain couples TRBV7-2 to TRBJ2-1; 13 bases fit TRBD2. The CDR3 sequence is 15 residues long. Germline V gene lookup returns CDR1 SGHTA and CDR2 FQGNSA. J was trimmed by 10 bases and V by 4 bases; bases with no gene match: 7. Here the CDR3 DNA reads TGTGCCAGCAGCTCCGGACTAGCGGGAGTCGGAGAGCAGTTCTTC. It translates to CASSSGLAGVGEQFF.

V usage is TRBV19 and J usage is TRBJ1-5; D ambiguous. V was trimmed by 0 bases and J by 5 bases, leaving 11 bases between them. CDR3 size: 15 residues. Germline V gene lookup returns CDR1 LNHDA and CDR2 SQIVND (reference sequence). CDR3 coding DNA: TGTGCCAGTAGTATAGATGGCGGATGGGATCAGCCCCAGCATTTT. Its translation: CASSIDGGWDQPQHF.

The chain joins TRBV7-9 to TRBJ2-7; possible D gene TRBD1, 6 bases. V was clipped by 4 bases and J by 3 bases, with 7 bases between them. Germline-derived CDR1 and CDR2 are SEHNR and FQNEAQ (reference sequence). The CDR3 runs to 12 residues. The CDR3 protein is CASSSGHYEQYF. For the CDR3, the DNA is TGTGCCAGCAGCTCGGGACACTACGAGCAGTACTTC.

This chain uses TRBV6-5 with TRBJ2-7; 10 bases map to TRBD2. This CDR3 has 14 amino acids. Trimming took 6 bases from V and 4 from J; bases not matched to a gene: 6. Germline values: CDR1 MNHEY, CDR2 SVGAGI. CDR3 in amino acids: CASRWTSGVYEQYF. In nucleotides, the CDR3 is TGTGCCAGCAGGTGGACTAGCGGAGTTTACGAGCAGTACTTC.

V gene TRBV5-6 combines with J gene TRBJ2-7; D is possibly TRBD1 (6 bases). Deletions cut 4 bases from V and 1 base from J, with 12 bases between. Germline lookup yields CDR1 SGHDT and CDR2 YYEEEE. The CDR3 totals 14 residues. The CDR3 loop is CASSLRTVSYEQYF. DNA of the CDR3: TGTGCCAGCAGCCTAAGGACAGTTTCCTACGAGCAGTACTTC. The entire variable domain, with the rest obtained from reference TRBV5-6 and TRBJ2-7, is as follows: DAGVTQSPTHLIKTRGQQVTLRCSPKSGHDTVSWYQQALGQGPQFIFQYYEEEERQRGNFPDRFSGHQFPNYSSELNVNALLLGDSALYLCASSLRTVSYEQYFGPGTRLTVT.

This chain connects TRBV28 to TRBJ1-4; 12 nucleotides agree with TRBD1. The CDR3 is 14 residues long. The germline CDR1 and CDR2 sequences are MDHEN and SYDVKM. V shed 11 bases, J shed 7 bases, and the junction held 8 bases outside the gene matches. CDR3 sequence (DNA): TGTGCCGGCGGGACAGGGGGCTTGGGTGAAAAACTGTTTTTT. It is translated as CAGGTGGLGEKLFF.

This sequence joins TRBV7-2 and TRBJ2-5; 7 nucleotides agree with TRBD2. The V and J ends lost 5 bases and 9 bases, in that order; junction bases with no gene match: 6. The CDR3 totals 12 residues. CDR1 SGHTA and CDR2 FQGNSA come from the germline V gene. The DNA of the CDR3 is TGTGCCAGCAGCCCCCTAGCGGATGCCCAGTACTTC. Protein: CASSPLADAQYF.

The chain is built from TRBV4-2 and TRBJ2-2; TRBD2 agrees at 10 bases. Trimming took 4 bases from V and 5 from J; bases not matched to a gene: 7. The germline V gene encodes CDR1 LGHNA and CDR2 YNFKEQ. CDR3 length equals 16 residues. CDR3 in amino acids: CASSPGTSETTGELFF. The CDR3 coding sequence is TGTGCCAGCAGCCCCGGGACTAGCGAGACAACCGGGGAGCTGTTTTTT.

This clone was observed a handful of times. The DNA for the CDR3 is TGCGCCAGCAGCTTGGCTTCGGGGGTCCCTCAAGAGACCCAGTACTTC. Translation: CASSLASGVPQETQYF. The rearrangement links TRBV5-1 to TRBJ2-5; the D gene is possibly TRBD2 (6 bases). The CDR3 covers 16 residues. Trimming took 0 bases from V and 2 from J, leaving 14 bases between them. The germline V gene encodes CDR1 SGHRS and CDR2 YFSETQ.